These T cell receptor beta chains were read from a single sample in a study of brain T cells in children with intractable seizures. Here immunoSEQ multiplex PCR was the method, and the copy in TCRdb shows in-frame clones only, minus some. The sample records around 80,000 clones, around nine tenths being singletons. Material: peripheral blood, obtained at surgery. The receptors were sampled from a girl aged 2 to 9 with Rasmussen encephalitis and intractable seizures. Both conserved end residues are trimmed from each CDR3.

v_gene	len	CDR3aa
TRBV5-1	12	ASSFGKQGDTQY
TRBV2	10	ASGTLNYEQY
TRBV4-1	11	ASRQGSNTEAF
TRBV28	11	ASSLWGNTEAF
TRBV3-1/TRBV3-2	11	ASSPGLRETQY
TRBV27	11	ASSIWIREKLF
TRBV19	13	ASKLVASGSDEQY
TRBV2	9	ASSESYGYT
TRBV7-2	12	ASSLGGGRSPLH
TRBV21-1	10	ASSLTGIGYT
TRBV11-3	12	ASSTSLTNGELF
TRBV9	15	ASSHGQGTRSTDTQY
TRBV27	13	ASSSPGEANYGYT
TRBV10-3	11	AIKRTAYTEAF
TRBV10-2	12	ASHRGTLTGGQY
TRBV11-2	12	ASSLNQMNTEAF
TRBV29-1	11	SVLPTGGYEQY
TRBV20-1	12	SASGEIGNQPQH
TRBV15	9	ATSFLSEQY
TRBV7-8	19	ASSLGIYGDNQAIGHQPQH
TRBV2	17	ASSEGDRKTFSGANVLT
TRBV11-3	15	ASSSSFSGKRADTQY
TRBV3-1/TRBV3-2	13	ASSQDPAGSETQY
TRBV6-5	11	ASSPTFASGQY
TRBV5-6	12	ASSHAPIGSPLH
TRBV29-1	14	SVEDPAGGMGNEQF
TRBV11-2	11	ASSLVRYNEQF
TRBV5-4	12	ASSLVGLNTEAF
TRBV5-4	14	ASSSRDRGLAGELF
TRBV11-2	15	ASSLRLGVGSSYEQY
TRBV6-5	11	AARTYTSVPQY
TRBV9	13	ASSVGHGMDSPLH
TRBV15	13	ATSPAREQNTEAF
TRBV12-1	12	ASSHEGPYNEQF
TRBV5-4	11	ASSQDRVYGYT
TRBV5-1	10	ASSRESGEQY
TRBV9	13	ASSVGSGGKNIQY
TRBV27	12	ASSLGTGGQPQH
TRBV27	13	ASRALGGSMETQY
TRBV5-6	11	ASSFSAGRSYT
TRBV6-5	12	ASGQGAFQNEQF
TRBV5-6	9	ASSDAYEQY
TRBV7-9	11	ASGEQVLYGYT
TRBV2	14	ASSFSMDRAGQPQH
TRBV28	12	ASSPGGGGRLQY
TRBV30	12	AWSVGRLGNTIY
TRBV5-1	13	ASSLAGTPQETQY
TRBV6-5	14	ASSYDELAGLNEQF
TRBV6-5	11	ASSYRSLTEAF
TRBV4-2	11	ASSQGGQAGQH
TRBV12-3/TRBV12-4	11	ASGKRGGNEQF